This T cell receptor (beta chain) was obtained from a study of T cell changes during pregnancy in multiple sclerosis. V was cut by 2 bases and J by 2 bases, with 19 bases left in between. The CDR3 consists of 17 residues. The germline V gene has CDR1 KGHSH and CDR2 LQKENI. The data were produced by immunoSEQ multiplex PCR, yet TCRdb's version contains in-frame clones alone and is incomplete. The sample has some 70,000 clones, just over 90% seen once; the top ten hold approximately 2%. The sample was peripheral blood, taken in the second trimester of pregnancy. This clonotype was sampled from a female donor in good health, enrolled as a control in a pregnancy study. V usage is TRBV18 and J usage is TRBJ2-7; TRBD2 is a possible D gene (6 bases). The CDR3 DNA reads TGTGCCAGCTCACCATTGCCGGAGGGGCTATCTACCTACGAGCAGTACTTC. This codes for CASSPLPEGLSTYEQYF.